This paragraph reports one T cell receptor beta chain. Its antigen is not known. Trimming took 5 bases from V and 1 from J, leaving 20 bases between them. CDR3 length equals 17 residues. CDR1 is MNHNY, CDR2 SVGAGI, per germline (reference sequence). The sample is drawn from a study of post-analysis software for immune sequencing data. The overall study: Several disease courses (relapsing-remitting, secondary progressive and progressive-relapsing) of multiple sclerosis were included. Study-wide results and limits: TRBV segments more frequent in patients than in controls numbered several and included TRBV5-6, TRBV5-1 and TRBV20-1.

TCR beta cDNA libraries had unique molecular identifiers. MiXCR, applied by TCRdb to the PCR reads, yields one record per CDR3 protein. Of about 160,000 distinct CDR3 sequences detected, roughly 34% appear once; the ten largest clones hold over 25%. The starting material was blood, obtained after autologous hematopoietic stem cell transplantation. The chain couples TRBV6-6 to TRBJ2-5; weak D call: TRBD2 (5 bases). The receptor was isolated from a girl aged 5 to 17 with multiple sclerosis. CDR3 nucleotide sequence: TGTGCCAGCAGTCAAAGTGGGAGCTATGAACTCCAAGAGACCCAGTACTTC. Residues: CASSQSGSYELQETQYF.